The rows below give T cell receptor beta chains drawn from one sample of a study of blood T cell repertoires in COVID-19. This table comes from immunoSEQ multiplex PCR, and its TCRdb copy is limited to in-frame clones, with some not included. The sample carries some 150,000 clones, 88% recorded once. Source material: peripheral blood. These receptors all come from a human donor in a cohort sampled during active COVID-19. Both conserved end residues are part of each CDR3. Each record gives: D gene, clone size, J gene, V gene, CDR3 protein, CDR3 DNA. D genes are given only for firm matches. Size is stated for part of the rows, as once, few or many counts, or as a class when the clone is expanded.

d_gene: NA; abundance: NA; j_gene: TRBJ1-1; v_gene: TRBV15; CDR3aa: CATSSVDRVPTKAFF; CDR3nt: TGTGCCACCAGCAGTGTCGACCGTGTACCAACTAAAGCTTTCTTT
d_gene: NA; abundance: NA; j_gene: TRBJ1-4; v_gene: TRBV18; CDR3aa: CASSPGQPATNEKLFF; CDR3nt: TGTGCCAGCTCACCGGGGCAGCCTGCAACTAATGAAAAACTGTTTTTT
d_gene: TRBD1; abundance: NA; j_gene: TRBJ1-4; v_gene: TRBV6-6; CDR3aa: CASSFGTGREKLFF; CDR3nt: TGTGCCAGCAGTTTCGGGACAGGGCGGGAAAAACTGTTTTTT
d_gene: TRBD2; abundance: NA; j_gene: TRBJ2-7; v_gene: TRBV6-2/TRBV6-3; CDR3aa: CASSYLPREVIREQYF; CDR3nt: TGTGCCAGCAGTTACCTCCCTCGGGAGGTAATAAGGGAGCAGTACTTC
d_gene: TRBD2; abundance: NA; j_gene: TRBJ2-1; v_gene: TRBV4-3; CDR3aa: CASSQTSVESSYNEQFF; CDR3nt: TGCGCCAGCAGCCAGACTAGCGTCGAAAGCTCCTACAATGAGCAGTTCTTC
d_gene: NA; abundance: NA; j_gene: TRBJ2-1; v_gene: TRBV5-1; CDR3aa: CASSLQGTLFDEQFF; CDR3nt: TGCGCCAGCAGCTTGCAGGGGACATTATTCGATGAGCAGTTCTTC
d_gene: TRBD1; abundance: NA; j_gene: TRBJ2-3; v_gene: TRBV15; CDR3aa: CATSRDLDRGHYTQYF; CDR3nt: TGTGCCACCAGCAGAGATCTCGACAGGGGGCATTATACGCAGTATTTT
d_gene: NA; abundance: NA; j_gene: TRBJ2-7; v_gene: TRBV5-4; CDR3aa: CASSRDMASSYEQYF; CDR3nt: TGTGCCAGCAGTCGGGACATGGCGAGCTCCTACGAGCAGTACTTC
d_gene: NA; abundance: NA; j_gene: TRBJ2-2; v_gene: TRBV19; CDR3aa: CASSTSGNTGELFF; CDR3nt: TGTGCCAGTAGTACCTCCGGGAACACCGGGGAGCTGTTTTTT
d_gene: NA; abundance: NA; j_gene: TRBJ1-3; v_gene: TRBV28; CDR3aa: CASSLPQQGFFGNTIYF; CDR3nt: TGTGCCAGCAGTCTTCCCCAACAGGGCTTCTTTGGAAACACCATATATTTT
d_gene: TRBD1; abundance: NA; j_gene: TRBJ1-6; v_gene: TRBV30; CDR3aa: CAWSPGQGRSSPLHF; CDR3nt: TGTGCCTGGAGTCCGGGACAGGGAAGGAGTTCACCCCTCCACTTT
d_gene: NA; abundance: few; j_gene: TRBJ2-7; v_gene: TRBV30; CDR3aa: CAWSVPPGGDYEQYF; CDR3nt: TGTGCCTGGAGTGTACCCCCCGGCGGGGACTACGAGCAGTACTTC
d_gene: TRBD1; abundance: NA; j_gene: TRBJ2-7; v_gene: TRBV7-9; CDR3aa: CASSYRTGYEQYF; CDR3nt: TGTGCCAGCAGTTACAGGACAGGCTACGAGCAGTACTTC
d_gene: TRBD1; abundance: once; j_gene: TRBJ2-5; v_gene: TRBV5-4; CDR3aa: CASSLRGQGGTQYF; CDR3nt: TGTGCCAGCAGCTTGAGGGGACAGGGGGGGACCCAGTACTTC
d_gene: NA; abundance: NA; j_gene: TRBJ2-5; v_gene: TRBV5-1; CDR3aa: CASSPVPRETQYF; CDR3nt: TGCGCCAGCAGCCCGGTCCCGAGGGAGACCCAGTACTTC
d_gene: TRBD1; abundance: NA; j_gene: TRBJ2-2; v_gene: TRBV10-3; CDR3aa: CAIRLDRGNTGELFF; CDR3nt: TGTGCCATCAGGCTTGACAGGGGGAACACCGGGGAGCTGTTTTTT
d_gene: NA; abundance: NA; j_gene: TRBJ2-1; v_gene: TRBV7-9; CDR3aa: CASSLVGQGKQFF; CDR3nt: TGTGCCAGCAGCTTAGTTGGCCAGGGGAAGCAGTTCTTC
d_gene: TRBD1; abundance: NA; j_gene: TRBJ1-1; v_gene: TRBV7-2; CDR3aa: CASSAGQGGTEAFF; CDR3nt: TGTGCCAGCAGCGCAGGACAGGGAGGGACTGAAGCTTTCTTT
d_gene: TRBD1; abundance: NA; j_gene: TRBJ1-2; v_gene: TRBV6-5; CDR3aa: CASRADRGSNYGYTF; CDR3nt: TGTGCCAGCAGAGCAGACAGGGGGTCTAACTATGGCTACACCTTC
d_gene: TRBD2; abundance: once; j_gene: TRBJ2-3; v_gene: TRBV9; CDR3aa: CASSGRLAGLSTDTQYF; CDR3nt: TGTGCCAGCAGCGGGAGACTAGCGGGGTTGAGCACAGATACGCAGTATTTT
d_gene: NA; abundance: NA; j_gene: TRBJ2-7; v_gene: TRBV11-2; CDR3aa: CASSLIRWTDPIRTPEQYF; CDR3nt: TGTGCCAGCAGCTTAATACGTTGGACAGACCCGATACGGACGCCCGAGCAGTACTTC
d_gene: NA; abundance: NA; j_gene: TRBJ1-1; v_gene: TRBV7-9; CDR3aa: CASSLAHGTEAFF; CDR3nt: TGTGCCAGCAGCTTAGCCCACGGGACTGAAGCTTTCTTT
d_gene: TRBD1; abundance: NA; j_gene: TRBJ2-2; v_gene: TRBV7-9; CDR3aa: CASIRQGADTGELFF; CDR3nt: TGTGCCAGCATCCGACAGGGGGCGGACACCGGGGAGCTGTTTTTT
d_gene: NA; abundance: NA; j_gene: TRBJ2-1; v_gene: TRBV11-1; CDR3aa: CASSSGLSSYNEQFF; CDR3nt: TGTGCCAGCAGCAGCGGACTTAGCTCCTACAATGAGCAGTTCTTC
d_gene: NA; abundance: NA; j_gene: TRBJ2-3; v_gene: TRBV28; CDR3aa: CASREQWTDTQYF; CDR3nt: TGTGCCAGCAGGGAACAGTGGACAGATACGCAGTATTTT
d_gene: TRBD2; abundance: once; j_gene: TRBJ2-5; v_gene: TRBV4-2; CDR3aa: CASSQDLRLAGGETQYF; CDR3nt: TGTGCCAGCAGCCAAGATCTAAGGCTAGCGGGGGGAGAGACCCAGTACTTC
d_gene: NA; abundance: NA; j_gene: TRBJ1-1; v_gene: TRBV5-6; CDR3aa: CASSITGGGVTTEAFF; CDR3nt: TGTGCCAGCAGCATCACTGGGGGCGGTGTGACAACTGAAGCTTTCTTT
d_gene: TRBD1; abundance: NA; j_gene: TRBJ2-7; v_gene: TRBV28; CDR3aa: CASTPGTGYYEQYF; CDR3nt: TGTGCCAGCACCCCCGGGACAGGGTACTACGAGCAGTACTTC
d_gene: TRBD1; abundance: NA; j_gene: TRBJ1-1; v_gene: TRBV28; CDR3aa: CASSNDRGPETEAFF; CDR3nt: TGTGCCAGCAGCAATGACAGGGGGCCGGAGACTGAAGCTTTCTTT
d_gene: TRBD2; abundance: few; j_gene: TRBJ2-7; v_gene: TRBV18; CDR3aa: CASSPGGADYEQYF; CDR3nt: TGTGCCAGCTCCCCGGGGGGGGCAGACTACGAGCAGTACTTC
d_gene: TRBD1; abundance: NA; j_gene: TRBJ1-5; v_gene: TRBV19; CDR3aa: CASSIDSVRGPAQPQHF; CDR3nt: TGTGCCAGTAGTATAGATTCTGTCAGGGGGCCGGCTCAGCCCCAGCATTTT
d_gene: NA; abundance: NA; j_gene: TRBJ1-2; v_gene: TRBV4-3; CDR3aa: CASRETGSFGYTF; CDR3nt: TGCGCCAGCAGGGAAACAGGATCCTTTGGCTACACCTTC
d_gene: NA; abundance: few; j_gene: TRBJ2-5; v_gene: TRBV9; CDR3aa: CASSILPDSPGETQYF; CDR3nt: TGTGCCAGCAGCATCCTTCCAGACTCGCCGGGGGAGACCCAGTACTTC
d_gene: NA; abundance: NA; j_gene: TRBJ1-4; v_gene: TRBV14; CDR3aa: CASSRLGGTNEKLFF; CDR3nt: TGTGCCAGCAGCCGACTTGGTGGAACTAATGAAAAACTGTTTTTT
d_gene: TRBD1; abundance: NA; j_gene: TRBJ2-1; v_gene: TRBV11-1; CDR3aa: CASSWTGTGYNEQFF; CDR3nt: TGTGCCAGCAGCTGGACTGGGACAGGCTACAATGAGCAGTTCTTC
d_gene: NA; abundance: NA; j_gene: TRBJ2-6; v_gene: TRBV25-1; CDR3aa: CASSSLRGSGANVLTF; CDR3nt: TGTGCCAGCAGTAGCCTCAGGGGCTCTGGGGCCAACGTCCTGACTTTC
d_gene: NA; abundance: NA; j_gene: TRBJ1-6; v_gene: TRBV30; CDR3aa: CAWSVALTNSPLHF; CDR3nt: TGTGCCTGGAGTGTGGCCCTTACCAATTCACCCCTCCACTTT
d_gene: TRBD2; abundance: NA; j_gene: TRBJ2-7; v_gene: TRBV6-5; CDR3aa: CASSGAGGKRYEQYF; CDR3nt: TGTGCCAGCAGCGGGGCGGGGGGCAAACGATACGAGCAGTACTTC
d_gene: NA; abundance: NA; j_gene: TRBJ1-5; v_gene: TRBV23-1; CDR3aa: CAETRSNQPQHF; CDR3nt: TGCGCAGAGACAAGGAGCAATCAGCCCCAGCATTTT
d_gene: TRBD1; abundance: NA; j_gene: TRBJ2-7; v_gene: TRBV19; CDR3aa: CASSLRTGIPYEQYF; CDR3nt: TGTGCCAGTAGTCTACGGACAGGGATCCCCTACGAGCAGTACTTC
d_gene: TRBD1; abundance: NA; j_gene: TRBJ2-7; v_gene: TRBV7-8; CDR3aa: CASSLYSGTGFYEQYF; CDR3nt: TGTGCCAGCAGCTTATATTCCGGGACAGGGTTTTACGAGCAGTACTTC
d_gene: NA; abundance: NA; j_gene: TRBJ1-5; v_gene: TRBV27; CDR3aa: CASRGFNQPQHF; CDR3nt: TGTGCCAGCCGCGGGTTCAATCAGCCCCAGCATTTT